This TCR beta chain was found in a study of cytomegalovirus exposure and HLA in healthy donors. Primers: 60 Vbeta forward and 13 Jbeta reverse. Assay: immunoSEQ multiplex PCR; the TCRdb copy retains only in-frame clones and omits some. The repertoire has fewer than 250,000 clones, roughly 80% of them found once; the top ten carry 1.5% to 2%. This clonotype was sampled from a woman younger than 35 in good health and CMV-seronegative. Specimen: PBMCs.

Here the CDR3 DNA reads TGTGCCAGCAGCGCAACAGGGGGATTGAACACTGAAGCTTTCTTT. Its translation is CASSATGGLNTEAFF. The chain joins TRBV6-4 to TRBJ1-1; TRBD1 agrees at 8 bases. Germline CDR1 MRHNA, CDR2 SNTAGT. The trim removed 6 bases at V and 0 bases at J, leaving 6 bases unmatched. This CDR3 has 15 amino acids.